These T cell receptor beta chains were read from a single sample in a study of blood T cell repertoires in COVID-19. The data were produced by immunoSEQ multiplex PCR, yet TCRdb's version contains in-frame clones alone and is incomplete. The sample includes more than 250,000 clones, about 86% of them seen just once. Source material: peripheral blood. These receptors were obtained from a woman aged 50 to 60 with acute or convalescent COVID-19. CDR3s include the opening cysteine and the closing phenylalanine or tryptophan. The D gene is left open where the match is weak. Expanded clones get a size class; other rows say once, few or many, or leave the size out.

d_gene	v_gene	abundance	j_gene	CDR3aa	CDR3nt
NA	TRBV30	few	TRBJ2-6	CAWGGQGANVLTF	TGTGCCTGGGGGGGGCAAGGGGCCAACGTCCTGACTTTC
NA	TRBV6-5	NA	TRBJ1-1	CASSYSRGKGTEAFF	TGTGCCAGCAGTTACTCTCGGGGGAAGGGCACTGAAGCTTTCTTT
TRBD1	TRBV7-2	NA	TRBJ2-1	CASSLILGGADEQFF	TGTGCCAGCAGCTTAATTCTAGGGGGCGCGGATGAGCAGTTCTTC
TRBD1	TRBV13	NA	TRBJ2-7	CASSSKQGIHEQYF	TGTGCCAGCAGCTCAAAACAGGGGATCCACGAGCAGTACTTC
NA	TRBV19	NA	TRBJ2-7	CASSSSPGFGKYEQYF	TGTGCCAGTAGCTCTTCCCCCGGCTTCGGGAAATACGAGCAGTACTTC
TRBD1	TRBV2	NA	TRBJ1-4	CASSRQGGNEKLFF	TGTGCCAGCAGTCGACAGGGGGGGAATGAAAAACTGTTTTTT
NA	TRBV11-2	NA	TRBJ1-1	CASSLDLVNTEAFF	TGTGCCAGCAGCTTAGATCTTGTGAACACTGAAGCTTTCTTT
NA	TRBV4-2	few	TRBJ1-5	CASSQYGGMDQPQHF	TGTGCCAGCAGCCAATACGGAGGCATGGATCAGCCCCAGCATTTT
TRBD1	TRBV2	NA	TRBJ1-2	CASSESLAQGDYGYTF	TGTGCCAGCAGTGAATCTCTTGCCCAGGGGGACTATGGCTACACCTTC
TRBD1	TRBV18	NA	TRBJ1-2	CASSPDRVGGYTF	TGTGCCAGCTCACCGGACAGGGTGGGTGGCTACACCTTC
NA	TRBV2	NA	TRBJ2-3	CASSEATGVDTQYF	TGTGCCAGCAGTGAAGCGACGGGGGTAGATACGCAGTATTTT
TRBD2	TRBV2	NA	TRBJ2-5	CASSRERDGSETQYF	TGTGCCAGCAGTAGGGAGCGGGACGGATCGGAGACCCAGTACTTC
NA	TRBV12-5	NA	TRBJ1-3	CASGFYGITYGNTIYF	TGTGCTAGTGGTTTTTACGGGATAACCTATGGAAACACCATATATTTT
TRBD1	TRBV19	many	TRBJ1-1	CASFDRGNTEAFF	TGTGCCAGTTTCGACAGGGGAAACACTGAAGCTTTCTTT
TRBD1	TRBV19	NA	TRBJ1-6	CASRNRGLSSPLHF	TGTGCCAGTAGAAACAGGGGGCTGAGTTCACCCCTCCACTTT
TRBD1	TRBV11-2	NA	TRBJ1-1	CASSSLDRTPAFF	TGTGCCAGCAGCTCCCTGGACAGGACGCCAGCTTTCTTT
NA	TRBV6-4	NA	TRBJ1-3	CASSDSGTIRNTIYF	TGTGCCAGCAGTGACTCGGGCACCATTAGGAACACCATATATTTT
TRBD1	TRBV19	NA	TRBJ1-4	CASTGGQGAISNEKLFF	TGTGCCAGTACAGGGGGGCAGGGGGCAATTTCTAATGAAAAACTGTTTTTT
NA	TRBV29-1	once	TRBJ1-2	CSALFAGFYGYTF	TGCAGCGCGTTATTTGCAGGATTCTATGGCTACACCTTC
TRBD1	TRBV9	NA	TRBJ2-7	CASSVAPSTGQGRYEQYF	TGTGCCAGCAGCGTAGCGCCCTCAACGGGACAGGGACGGTACGAGCAGTACTTC
NA	TRBV4-1	few	TRBJ1-2	CASSPDTDYGYTF	TGCGCCAGCAGCCCGGACACTGACTATGGCTACACCTTC
TRBD1	TRBV14	NA	TRBJ1-2	CASSQARTGGGYGYTF	TGTGCCAGCAGCCAAGCCCGGACAGGGGGCGGCTATGGCTACACCTTC
NA	TRBV25-1	NA	TRBJ1-2	CASSEFGRKADGYTF	TGTGCCAGCAGTGAATTTGGGCGGAAAGCGGATGGCTACACCTTC
NA	TRBV5-1	NA	TRBJ2-3	CASSTAWGENTQYF	TGCGCCAGCAGCACCGCCTGGGGGGAGAATACGCAGTATTTT
NA	TRBV6-5	NA	TRBJ1-1	CASKAELQATEAFF	TGTGCCAGCAAAGCGGAGCTTCAGGCCACTGAAGCTTTCTTT
NA	TRBV5-8	NA	TRBJ2-7	CASNDPAYEQYF	TGTGCCAGCAACGATCCGGCCTACGAGCAGTACTTC
NA	TRBV3-1/TRBV3-2	NA	TRBJ2-7	CASSRGTYEQYF	TGTGCCAGCAGCAGGGGGACCTACGAGCAGTACTTC
NA	TRBV10-2	few	TRBJ1-6	CASGEPRAPLHF	TGCGCCAGCGGGGAGCCTAGGGCCCCCCTCCACTTT
NA	TRBV25-1	NA	TRBJ1-6	CASGAGTTYNSPLHF	TGTGCCAGCGGCGCCGGGACAACCTATAATTCACCCCTCCACTTT
TRBD1	TRBV5-1	NA	TRBJ1-2	CASSPQGASDYGYTF	TGCGCCAGCAGCCCACAGGGGGCGAGTGACTATGGCTACACCTTC
TRBD1	TRBV18	NA	TRBJ2-5	CASSPPEGASGETQYF	TGTGCCAGCTCACCACCAGAGGGGGCTTCGGGAGAGACCCAGTACTTC
NA	TRBV7-9	once	TRBJ1-1	CASSDSANTEAFF	TGTGCCAGCAGCGACTCAGCGAACACTGAAGCTTTCTTT
TRBD1	TRBV4-2	NA	TRBJ2-1	CASSQGTGAPLDEQFF	TGTGCCAGCAGCCAAGGGACAGGAGCCCCTCTGGATGAGCAGTTCTTC
TRBD2	TRBV2	NA	TRBJ2-5	CASSTSPGTSGSGETQYF	TGTGCCAGCAGTACCAGCCCCGGGACTAGCGGGAGTGGAGAGACCCAGTACTTC
NA	TRBV5-1	NA	TRBJ2-1	CASSLAAGSSYNEQFF	TGCGCCAGCAGCTTGGCGGCGGGAAGCTCCTACAATGAGCAGTTCTTC
NA	TRBV6-4	NA	TRBJ1-5	CASSDLGGLRQPQHF	TGTGCCAGCAGTGACCTGGGAGGGCTTCGTCAGCCCCAGCATTTT
NA	TRBV19	NA	TRBJ1-3	CASSTDSSGNTIYF	TGTGCCAGTAGTACAGACAGCTCTGGAAACACCATATATTTT
NA	TRBV7-6	NA	TRBJ2-7	CASSPEFPSYEQYF	TGTGCCAGCAGCCCCGAGTTTCCCTCCTACGAGCAGTACTTC
TRBD1	TRBV28	NA	TRBJ1-6	CASRGGGTGANSPLHF	TGTGCCAGCAGGGGAGGCGGGACAGGGGCTAATTCACCCCTCCACTTT
TRBD2	TRBV24-1	once	TRBJ2-3	CATSRGGLTDTQYF	TGTGCCACCTCTCGGGGGGGCCTGACGGATACGCAGTATTTT
NA	TRBV7-2	NA	TRBJ2-5	CASSPRAETQYF	TGTGCCAGCAGCCCCCGCGCCGAGACCCAGTACTTC
NA	TRBV6-5	once	TRBJ1-6	CASISRGGNSPLHF	TGTGCCAGCATCTCGCGGGGAGGGAATTCACCCCTCCACTTT
TRBD1	TRBV29-1	NA	TRBJ1-1	CSAEGQGAGTEAFF	TGCAGCGCTGAGGGACAGGGGGCTGGTACTGAAGCTTTCTTT
NA	TRBV6-5	NA	TRBJ1-1	CASSYSGPGAFF	TGTGCCAGCAGTTACTCCGGTCCGGGGGCTTTCTTT
NA	TRBV15	NA	TRBJ1-4	CATSRDLYSPLFF	TGTGCCACCAGCAGAGATCTCTATAGCCCCCTGTTTTTT
TRBD2	TRBV3-1/TRBV3-2	NA	TRBJ2-5	CASSPTSAAQETQYF	TGTGCCAGCAGCCCGACTAGCGCAGCTCAAGAGACCCAGTACTTC
TRBD2	TRBV20-1	once	TRBJ2-3	CSASSAAGEGTDTQYF	TGCAGTGCTAGTTCCGCAGCGGGAGAGGGCACAGATACGCAGTATTTT
TRBD1	TRBV4-1	NA	TRBJ1-5	CASRQTGDNQPQHF	TGCGCCAGCAGACAAACAGGGGACAATCAGCCCCAGCATTTT
NA	TRBV9	NA	TRBJ2-5	CASSQARGAGSETQYF	TGTGCCAGCAGCCAAGCCCGGGGGGCGGGATCGGAGACCCAGTACTTC
NA	TRBV6-5	few	TRBJ1-5	CASSRTANQPQHF	TGTGCCAGCAGCCGGACAGCAAATCAGCCCCAGCATTTT
NA	TRBV2	NA	TRBJ1-2	CASSEGGATNYGYTF	TGTGCCAGCAGTGAGGGGGGTGCTACTAACTATGGCTACACCTTC
NA	TRBV3-1/TRBV3-2	NA	TRBJ2-3	CASRDTGGGLTDTQYF	TGTGCCAGCAGGGACACAGGGGGGGGCTTGACAGATACGCAGTATTTT
TRBD2	TRBV5-8	NA	TRBJ2-5	CASSPGTSGARGHQTQYF	TGTGCCAGCAGCCCCGGGACTAGCGGGGCGAGGGGGCATCAGACCCAGTACTTC
NA	TRBV1	NA	TRBJ1-3	CTSSQERTGEDNTIYF	TGCACCAGCAGCCAAGAGAGGACAGGGGAAGACAACACCATATATTTT